Shown below are 8 T cell receptor beta chains from a single sample sequenced in a study of blood T cell repertoires in COVID-19. Data came from immunoSEQ multiplex PCR; TCRdb stores just in-frame clones and leaves some out. The table records 350,000 to 400,000 clones, approximately 86% of them present only once. The sequencing sample was made of peripheral blood. The receptors derive from a woman aged 60-70 years with COVID-19, enrolled during active disease.

The gene calls are TRBV6-5 and TRBJ1-2, with a weak D call TRBD1 (5 bases). The germline gives CDR1 MNHEY, CDR2 SVGAGI. Trimming took off 0 bases at V and 1 base at J, with 9 bases between the two ends. The CDR3 sequence is 15 residues long. CDR3 bases: TGTGCCAGCAGTTACTCCCCGACAGATAACTATGGCTACACCTTC. Protein product: CASSYSPTDNYGYTF.

About this clone itself: Additional DNA sequences in this sample encode the identical CDR3. This chain uses TRBV6-5 with TRBJ1-1, with TRBD1 matching over 8 bases. Per the germline V gene, CDR1 is MNHEY and CDR2 is SVGAGI. The V gene end was trimmed by 6 bases and the J gene end by 1 base; junction bases not matched to a gene: 4. The CDR3 is 14 amino acids. The CDR3 reads CASSQGQGNTEAFF. Written as DNA, the CDR3 is TGTGCCAGCAGCCAAGGACAGGGGAACACTGAAGCTTTCTTT.

The chain couples TRBV5-1 to TRBJ2-5; 7 positions agree with TRBD2. With V trimmed by 0 bases and J by 4 bases, 12 bases remained unmatched. From germline, CDR1 is SGHRS and CDR2 YFSETQ. There are 17 residues in the CDR3. The CDR3 loop reads CASSLVGGGRVLETQYF. Here the CDR3 DNA reads TGCGCCAGCAGCTTGGTTGGCGGGGGACGAGTACTAGAGACCCAGTACTTC.

V and J are TRBV7-9 and TRBJ1-1; no clear D. CDR1 and CDR2 from the germline V gene are SEHNR and FQNEAQ (reference sequence). CDR3 length: 13 residues. Trimming took off 0 bases at V and 6 bases at J, with 8 bases between the two ends. CDR3 DNA sequence: TGTGCCAGCAGCTTAGCTGAGGGCGCTGAAGCTTTCTTT. Its translation is CASSLAEGAEAFF. The full variable domain, completed using reference TRBV7-9 and TRBJ1-1, is DTGVSQNPRHKITKRGQNVTFRCDPISEHNRLYWYRQTLGQGPEFLTYFQNEAQLEKSRLLSDRFSAERPKGSFSTLEIQRTEQGDSAMYLCASSLAEGAEAFFGQGTRLTVV.

The gene calls are TRBV5-1 and TRBJ2-5; 8 bases fit TRBD2. V gave up 4 bases and J gave up 1 base; unmatched junction bases: 6. The length of the CDR3 is 15 residues. The germline CDR1 and CDR2 sequences are SGHRS and YFSETQ. CDR3 DNA sequence: TGCGCCAGCAGCAATGCCGGGACTAGCCAAGAGACCCAGTACTTC. Its protein product is CASSNAGTSQETQYF.

The genes are TRBV3-1 (or the pseudogene TRBV3-2) and TRBJ2-1, with D perhaps matching TRBD2 (5 bases). Deletions cut 1 base from V and 2 bases from J, with 9 bases between. CDR3 length: 15 residues. CDR1 LGHDT and CDR2 YNNKEL come from the germline V gene (reference sequence). The chain's CDR3 is CASSQVTGAYNEQFF. The CDR3 DNA is TGTGCCAGCAGCCAAGTAACCGGGGCCTACAATGAGCAGTTCTTC.

The V gene is TRBV6-6, the J gene TRBJ1-5, with D possibly matching TRBD1 (5 bases). In germline, CDR1 is MNHNY, CDR2 SVGAGI (reference sequence). V was clipped by 4 bases and J by 5 bases, with 9 bases between them. The CDR3 is 13 amino acids. Written as DNA, the CDR3 is TGTGCCAGCAGTTGGCAGGGTGATCAGCCCCAGCATTTT. This sequence encodes CASSWQGDQPQHF.

The J gene is TRBJ2-7, the V gene TRBV7-8, with TRBD2 matching over 8 bases. Losses at the gene ends were 1 base for V and 5 bases for J; bases not matched to a gene: 13. The CDR3 runs to 17 residues. Germline V gives CDR1 SGHVS, CDR2 FQNEAQ. The CDR3 is CASSLEAGSGGFDEQYF. The CDR3 DNA reads as TGTGCCAGCAGCTTAGAGGCAGGGAGCGGGGGCTTCGACGAGCAGTACTTC.